Listed here are 25 T cell receptor beta chains from one sample, sequenced in a study of radiotherapy plus CTLA-4 blockade in lung cancer. Sequenced by immunoSEQ multiplex PCR; TCRdb stores in-frame clones only, minus some. The table shows about 60,000 clones, with 77% occurring only once. The specimen comprised peripheral blood, sampled from a patient treated with radiotherapy plus ipilimumab. The source of these receptors is a human donor with non-small cell lung cancer who had a partial response to radiotherapy plus ipilimumab.

The chain recombines TRBV5-6 with TRBJ2-7; D unclear. V gave up 1 base and J gave up 3 bases, with 8 bases separating them. This CDR3 is built from 13 residues. Germline values: CDR1 SGHDT, CDR2 YYEEEE. CDR3 in DNA: TGTGCCAGCAGCTTGTTGTCGGGCTACGAGCAGTACTTC. Protein product: CASSLLSGYEQYF.

In its sample, this clone was seen once. The chain carries TRBV7-9 and TRBJ1-2; D unclear. The germline gives CDR1 SEHNR, CDR2 FQNEAQ (reference sequence). With 5 bases removed from V and 2 bases from J, the gap between germline ends came to 12 bases. This CDR3 has 14 residues. CDR3 coding DNA: TGTGCCAGCAGCAAAACCGGGATCAACTATGGCTACACCTTC. Its protein is CASSKTGINYGYTF.

The gene calls are TRBV6-6 and TRBJ2-1, with 13 bases lining up with TRBD2. CDR3 length: 16 amino acids. Germline lookup yields CDR1 MNHNY and CDR2 SVGAGI (reference sequence). V trimming: 2 bases; J trimming: 4 bases; junction bases outside the gene matches: 2. The CDR3 nucleotides read TGTGCCAGCAGTTACCCGGGACTAGCGGGATACAATGAGCAGTTCTTC. Its translation is CASSYPGLAGYNEQFF.

The genes are TRBV27 and TRBJ1-6, with 8 bases identical to TRBD1. Germline loops: CDR1 MNHEY, CDR2 SMNVEV (reference sequence). The CDR3 has 17 amino acids. V lost 2 bases to trimming and J lost 8 bases; unmatched junction nucleotides: 11. The CDR3: CASSLIPSGTGYSPLHF. CDR3 nucleotides: TGTGCCAGCAGTTTAATCCCTTCCGGGACAGGCTATTCACCCCTCCACTTT.

The chain recombines TRBV12-2 with TRBJ2-7; no check of the table's D call, TRBD2, against the DNA was made. TRBV12-2 is recorded as a pseudogene. The CDR3 covers 16 residues. CDR3 loop: CASRLGRTETLYEQYF. The CDR3 DNA is TGTGCAAGTCGCTTAGGGAGGACGGAAACCCTATACGAGCAGTACTTC.

This clone was counted once. J is TRBJ1-6 and V is TRBV6-5, with D uncertain. The germline V and J ends were trimmed by 4 bases and 1 base, with 8 bases remaining between them. Germline assignment: CDR1 MNHEY and CDR2 SVGAGI. This CDR3 comprises 15 residues. DNA of the CDR3: TGTGCCAGCAGTTTGAGGGATTCCTATAATTCACCCCTCCACTTT. It codes for CASSLRDSYNSPLHF.

The chain employs TRBV30 and TRBJ1-1, with D possibly matching TRBD1 (5 bases). Trimming pared 2 bases from V and 4 bases from J, leaving 11 bases between. This CDR3 region has 13 residues. CDR1 and CDR2 (germline): GTSNPN, SVGIG (reference sequence). The CDR3 is CAWSRGGGTEAFF. The CDR3 DNA reads as TGTGCCTGGAGTAGGGGCGGGGGCACTGAAGCTTTCTTT. Full variable domain (rest looked up from reference TRBV30 and TRBJ1-1): SQTIHQWPATLVQPVGSPLSLECTVEGTSNPNLYWYRQAAGRGLQLLFYSVGIGQISSEVPQNLSASRPQDRQFILSSKKLLLSDSGFYLCAWSRGGGTEAFFGQGTRLTVV.

The chain recombines TRBV29-1 with TRBJ2-1, with 11 bases lining up with TRBD2. V was pared by 5 bases and J by 7 bases, with 10 bases of the junction left unmatched. The CDR3 extends over 15 amino acids. Germline loops: CDR1 SQVTM, CDR2 ANQGSEA. The CDR3 coding sequence is TGCAGCGTTCGTCCGGGACTAGCGGCTCAAAATGAGCAGTTCTTC. It specifies CSVRPGLAAQNEQFF.

The sample holds a few counts of this clone. V gene TRBV6-5 combines with J gene TRBJ2-7, with D unresolved. The V end lost 4 bases, the J end lost 0 bases, and 7 bases lay between the germline ends. The CDR3 is 13 amino acids. CDR1 is MNHEY, CDR2 SVGAGI, per germline. CDR3 amino acids: CASSFGSSYEQYF. The CDR3 coding sequence is TGTGCCAGCAGTTTTGGCAGCTCCTACGAGCAGTACTTC.

Only one count was recorded for this clone. V and J are TRBV18 and TRBJ2-7; 9 bases fit TRBD1. CDR3 length: 15 amino acids. Germline loops: CDR1 KGHSH, CDR2 LQKENI. V lost 1 base, J lost 5 bases, and 6 bases stayed unmatched. The DNA of the CDR3 is TGTGCCAGCTCACCACTTGGGACAGGGAGTAACGAGCAGTACTTC. It encodes CASSPLGTGSNEQYF.

This clone has more than one count but fewer than ten. This chain joins TRBV7-1 and TRBJ2-7, with D perhaps TRBD2 (6 bases). TRBV7-1 is labeled an ORF, and its function is uncertain. The CDR3 length is 14 residues. The germline V and J ends were trimmed by 4 bases and 5 bases, with 15 bases remaining between them. The CDR3 DNA sequence: TGTGCCAGCAGCTTAGGAGGGGTCCCCCACGAGCAGTACTTC. Translation gives CASSLGGVPHEQYF.

The rearrangement links TRBV7-8 to TRBJ1-1; perhaps TRBD1 as D (5 bases). Trimming stripped 4 bases from V and 4 bases from J, with 13 bases between. CDR3 length equals 14 residues. Germline V CDR1 and CDR2: SGHVS, FQNEAQ. CDR3 DNA: TGTGCCAGCAGCTCTAGGCAGGGATTCACTGAAGCTTTCTTT. This translates into CASSSRQGFTEAFF. The whole variable domain, remainder taken from reference TRBV7-8 and TRBJ1-1, is GAGVSQSPRYKVAKRGQDVALRCDPISGHVSLFWYQQALGQGPEFLTYFQNEAQLDKSGLPSDRFFAERPEGSVSTLKIQRTQQEDSAVYLCASSSRQGFTEAFFGQGTRLTVV.

The rearrangement joins TRBV5-8 to TRBJ2-3; 8 bases align to TRBD2. Trimming at V came to 2 bases and at J to 2 bases, leaving 4 bases not matched to a gene. CDR3 length: 15 residues. Germline CDR1 SGHTS, CDR2 YDEGEE. In DNA form, the CDR3 reads TGTGCCAGCAGCTTACTAGCGGCAACCACAGATACGCAGTATTTT. Protein: CASSLLAATTDTQYF.

The genes are TRBV6-5 and TRBJ2-7; 8 nucleotides line up with TRBD1. This CDR3 is built from 13 residues. Germline V lookup: CDR1 MNHEY, CDR2 SVGAGI. V lost 6 bases to trimming and J lost 2 bases; unmatched junction nucleotides: 3. The CDR3 spells CASSWTGPYEQYF. The CDR3 DNA follows: TGTGCCAGCAGCTGGACAGGGCCCTACGAGCAGTACTTC.

The CDR3 reads CASSDNVGTSGIRAYEQYF. CDR3 DNA sequence: TGTGCCAGCAGCGATAACGTCGGGACTAGCGGGATCCGGGCCTACGAGCAGTACTTC. The rearrangement uses TRBV5-5 and TRBJ2-7; 13 positions agree with TRBD2. Per the germline V gene, CDR1 is SGHKS and CDR2 is YYEKEE (reference sequence). The CDR3 is 19 amino acids. V lost 4 bases, J lost 2 bases, and 15 bases stayed unmatched. Full variable domain (outside the CDR3, taken from reference TRBV5-5 and TRBJ2-7): DAGVTQSPTHLIKTRGQQVTLRCSPISGHKSVSWYQQVLGQGPQFIFQYYEKEERGRGNFPDRFSARQFPNYSSELNVNALLLGDSALYLCASSDNVGTSGIRAYEQYFGPGTRLTVT.

J is TRBJ2-1 and V is TRBV2; tentative D call: TRBD1 (5 bases). The V and J ends lost 1 base and 0 bases respectively, with 13 bases between them. Germline values: CDR1 SNHLY, CDR2 FYNNEI. The CDR3 has 17 amino acids. CDR3 DNA sequence: TGTGCCAGCAGTGAAGAAGACATAAGGGGCTCCTACAATGAGCAGTTCTTC. It translates to CASSEEDIRGSYNEQFF.

This clone has just a few counts. The chain combines TRBV30 with TRBJ1-5; possible D gene TRBD1, 5 bases. The CDR3 length is 15 residues. The V end lost 5 bases, the J end lost 0 bases, and 14 bases lay between the germline ends. Germline CDR1 is GTSNPN and CDR2 is SVGIG (reference sequence). CDR3 in DNA: TGTGCCTGGGGAAAAGGGGATTTTAGCAATCAGCCCCAGCATTTT. The encoded protein is CAWGKGDFSNQPQHF.

The chain combines TRBV2 with TRBJ2-7; the match to TRBD2 covers 8 bases. Per germline, CDR1 SNHLY and CDR2 FYNNEI. V was pared by 8 bases and J by 3 bases, with 6 bases of the junction left unmatched. The CDR3 sequence is 13 residues long. CDR3 loop: CASFRAGGYEQYF. CDR3 nucleotides: TGTGCCAGCTTCAGGGCGGGGGGCTACGAGCAGTACTTC.

This clone was seen only a few times. V and J are TRBV7-9 and TRBJ1-3; D remains unclear. The CDR3 covers 11 residues. V was cut by 2 bases and J by 7 bases, with 3 bases left in between. Germline CDR1 and CDR2: SEHNR and FQNEAQ (reference sequence). CDR3 DNA sequence: TGTGCCAGCAGCTTATATAACACCATATATTTT. This sequence encodes CASSLYNTIYF. Full variable domain (remainder filled in from reference TRBV7-9 and TRBJ1-3): DTGVSQNPRHKITKRGQNVTFRCDPISEHNRLYWYRQTLGQGPEFLTYFQNEAQLEKSRLLSDRFSAERPKGSFSTLEIQRTEQGDSAMYLCASSLYNTIYFGEGSWLTVV.

V is TRBV27 and J is TRBJ1-6; TRBD1 is a possible D gene (5 bases). The V end was cut by 0 bases, the J end by 14 bases, with 17 bases between. Germline lookup yields CDR1 MNHEY and CDR2 SMNVEV (reference sequence). The CDR3 contains 15 residues. The DNA for the CDR3 is TGTGCCAGCAGTTTATCTTCTGGGGCCATGGTCACCCTCCACTTT. This sequence encodes CASSLSSGAMVTLHF.

A few counts support this clone. This chain joins TRBV2 and TRBJ2-7; 11 bases are a match to TRBD2. The CDR3 has 16 amino acids. The V and J ends lost 3 bases and 2 bases, in that order; junction bases with no gene match: 6. In germline, CDR1 is SNHLY, CDR2 FYNNEI. The CDR3 region is CASSDPPGLAAYEQYF. The DNA for the CDR3 is TGTGCCAGCAGTGACCCTCCGGGACTAGCGGCCTACGAGCAGTACTTC. Full variable domain (missing parts from reference TRBV2 and TRBJ2-7): EPEVTQTPSHQVTQMGQEVILRCVPISNHLYFYWYRQILGQKVEFLVSFYNNEISEKSEIFDDQFSVERPDGSNFTLKIRSTKLEDSAMYFCASSDPPGLAAYEQYFGPGTRLTVT.

The V and J genes are TRBV5-1 and TRBJ2-5; a weak D match, TRBD1 (6 bases). The tail of the sequence fits TRBJ2-7 better, so the J call may be wrong. Germline loops: CDR1 SGHRS, CDR2 YFSETQ. This CDR3 has 13 residues. CDR3: CASSLDRSYEQYF. CDR3 nucleotides: TGCGCCAGCAGCCTCGACAGGTCCTACGAGCAGTACTTC.

The genes are TRBV7-8 and TRBJ1-1; D is unclear. The germline V gene has CDR1 SGHVS and CDR2 FQNEAQ. The CDR3 contains 16 residues. Trimming removed 5 bases at V and 1 base at J, with 17 bases between. CDR3 in DNA: TGTGCCAGCAGCCCCCGTCAGGTCGGAAAGAACACTGAAGCTTTCTTT. It encodes CASSPRQVGKNTEAFF.

The V call is TRBV11-2, the J call TRBJ2-7, with D perhaps TRBD2 (5 bases). Per germline, CDR1 SGHAT and CDR2 FQNNGV. This CDR3 region has 14 residues. The V end lost 8 bases, the J end lost 0 bases, and 14 bases lay between the germline ends. CDR3 DNA sequence: TGTGCCAGCGTCAGGACTGAACCCTCCTACGAGCAGTACTTC. As protein: CASVRTEPSYEQYF.

The chain has TRBV6-5 and TRBJ1-6; D is perhaps TRBD1 (5 bases). Trimming removed 6 bases from V and 14 bases from J, with 17 bases in between. Germline CDR1 reads MNHEY; CDR2 reads SVGAGI. The CDR3 loop spans 13 amino acids. The CDR3 is CASRDSDILTLHF. The CDR3 bases are TGTGCCAGCAGGGATTCGGACATCCTCACCCTCCACTTT.